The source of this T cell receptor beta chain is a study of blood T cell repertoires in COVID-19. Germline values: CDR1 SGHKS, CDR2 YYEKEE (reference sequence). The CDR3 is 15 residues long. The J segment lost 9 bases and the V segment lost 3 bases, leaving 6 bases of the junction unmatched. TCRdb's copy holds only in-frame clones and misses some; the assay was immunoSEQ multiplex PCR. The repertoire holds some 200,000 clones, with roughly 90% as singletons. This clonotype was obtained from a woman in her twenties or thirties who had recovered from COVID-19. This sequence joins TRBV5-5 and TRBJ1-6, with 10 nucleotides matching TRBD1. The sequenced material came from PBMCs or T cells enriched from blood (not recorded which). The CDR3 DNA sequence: TGTGCCAGCAGCTGGACTGGGGACAGGGGTTCACCCCTCCACTTT. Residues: CASSWTGDRGSPLHF.